The 19 T cell receptor beta chains reported below all come from one sample, sequenced in a study of CXCR3-negative and CXCR3-positive naive CD8 T cells. With UMI labels, 5' RACE was used to prepare the TRB cDNA libraries. TCRdb re-called the 5' RACE reads and catalogs CDR3 proteins one per entry, DNA excluded. This sample's table reports approximately 40,000 distinct CDR3 sequences. The sequencing sample was made of memory CD8+ T cells from blood. The receptors originated from a human donor in good health. Some clones in this sample may be carry-over from other donors' samples.

V is TRBV20-1 and J is TRBJ2-1; the D call from TCRdb, TRBD2, cannot be confirmed without DNA. The CDR3 is made up of 15 amino acids. From germline, CDR1 is DFQATT and CDR2 SNEGSKA (reference sequence). This CDR3 is CSARLLAGDYNEQFF.

The chain combines TRBV6-6 with TRBJ1-1; TCRdb proposes TRBD1, but this gene call is untestable without DNA. CDR3 size: 14 residues. The germline gives CDR1 MNHNY, CDR2 SVGAGI (reference sequence). The CDR3 here is CASSYGSGTTEAFF.

The V call is TRBV20-1, the J call TRBJ2-5; without DNA, the TCRdb call of TRBD1 cannot be checked. The CDR3 is 14 residues long. Per germline, CDR1 DFQATT and CDR2 SNEGSKA (reference sequence). CDR3 amino acids: CSARDFYRGETQYF.

The CDR3 sequence is CSVPLGGNLNTGELFF. This chain connects TRBV29-1 to TRBJ2-2; TCRdb names TRBD1, which stays unverified in the absence of DNA. The CDR3 runs 16 residues. From germline, CDR1 is SQVTM and CDR2 ANQGSEA.

The chain joins TRBV20-1 to TRBJ2-5; TCRdb outputs TRBD2, but without DNA this stays unchecked. The CDR3 is 16 amino acids. Germline-derived CDR1 and CDR2 are DFQATT and SNEGSKA (reference sequence). The CDR3 sequence is CSARPLDSPLVETQYF.

The chain is built from TRBV6-2 or TRBV6-3 and TRBJ2-7; there is no DNA to check the TCRdb D call of TRBD1. The CDR3 extends over 16 amino acids. The germline V gene has CDR1 MNHEY and CDR2 SVGEGT. CDR3 loop: CASAKSTGAPIYEQYF.

This chain connects TRBV6-4 to TRBJ2-1; TCRdb returns TRBD2, unconfirmable since there is no DNA. Germline V gene lookup returns CDR1 MRHNA and CDR2 SNTAGT. CDR3 length equals 15 residues. The CDR3 sequence: CASSEETSGVDEQFF.

V and J are TRBV5-1 and TRBJ1-6; without DNA, the TCRdb call of TRBD1 cannot be checked. CDR1 is SGHRS and CDR2 is YFSETQ in the germline V gene. The CDR3 spans 16 residues. The chain's CDR3 is CASSLRYRDNNSPLHF.

The rearrangement joins TRBV29-1 to TRBJ2-7; TCRdb reports TRBD1, a call that lacks DNA to check it against. The CDR3 is 16 amino acids. Germline V gene lookup returns CDR1 SQVTM and CDR2 ANQGSEA. CDR3: CSFWVQDRVTPYEQYF.

This clonotype shows up as large (0.1 to 1%) by frequency. The V call is TRBV4-2, the J call TRBJ2-2. From germline, CDR1 is LGHNA and CDR2 YNFKEQ. CDR3 length: 14 amino acids. CDR3 amino acids: CASSQGFESGELFF.

The chain couples TRBV28 to TRBJ1-2; absent DNA, TCRdb's TRBD1 call cannot be checked. The V gene's germline CDR1 is MDHEN and CDR2 SYDVKM. The CDR3 length is 12 residues. The CDR3 sequence is CASTPGTYGYTF.

The chain uses TRBV20-1 and TRBJ2-3; lacking DNA, the TRBD1 call made by TCRdb goes unchecked. This CDR3 spans 13 amino acids. In germline, CDR1 is DFQATT, CDR2 SNEGSKA (reference sequence). CDR3 residues: CSAEAGEGDTQYF.

The gene calls are TRBV19 and TRBJ1-1. The CDR3 has 12 amino acids. Germline CDR1 is LNHDA and CDR2 is SQIVND (reference sequence). The CDR3 here is CASSIGNTEAFF.

The chain couples TRBV2 to TRBJ2-3. The germline V gene encodes CDR1 SNHLY and CDR2 FYNNEI. This CDR3 is built from 12 residues. The CDR3 region is CASSTTPDTQYF.

The chain has TRBV9 and TRBJ2-7. This CDR3 comprises 13 residues. CDR1 is SGDLS and CDR2 is YYNGEE in the germline V gene. CDR3 residues: CASSVDAEYEQYF.

The CDR3 loop reads CASSFHPSYEQYF. The rearrangement joins TRBV5-5 to TRBJ2-7. CDR1 is SGHKS, CDR2 YYEKEE, per germline (reference sequence). The length of the CDR3 is 13 residues. Filled out from reference TRBV5-5 and TRBJ2-7, the complete variable domain reads DAGVTQSPTHLIKTRGQQVTLRCSPISGHKSVSWYQQVLGQGPQFIFQYYEKEERGRGNFPDRFSARQFPNYSSELNVNALLLGDSALYLCASSFHPSYEQYFGPGTRLTVT.

V is TRBV28 and J is TRBJ2-1; TCRdb picks TRBD2, but there is no DNA to check that call. The germline CDR1 and CDR2 sequences are MDHEN and SYDVKM. The CDR3 has 13 residues. The CDR3 protein is CASSSRREDEQFF.

The rearrangement joins TRBV29-1 to TRBJ1-1. Germline CDR1 and CDR2: SQVTM and ANQGSEA. This CDR3 spans 11 amino acids. The CDR3 spells CSVSGPDEAFF.

The chain recombines TRBV28 with TRBJ2-7; no DNA is available, so the TRBD1 call from TCRdb remains unchecked. The CDR3 has 15 residues. Germline V gene sequence: CDR1 MDHEN, CDR2 SYDVKM. The CDR3: CASSPYRVAYSEQYF.